This is a list of T cell receptor beta chains from one sample in a study of blood T cell repertoires in COVID-19. Generated by immunoSEQ multiplex PCR, the TCRdb table keeps only in-frame clones and is missing some. The data contain some 250,000 clones, roughly 77% of them seen just once; the ten biggest clones take up 3.3%. Sequenced sample: peripheral blood. The receptors were gathered from a woman of 80 years or more with acute or convalescent COVID-19. Both conserved end residues are part of each CDR3. The D gene is left open where the match is weak. Some rows have no size entry. The others give once, few or many, or a class for an expanded clone.

>NA|TRBJ1-5|TRBD1|TRBV19
TGTGCCAGTAGTACGGCGGACAGGGGCAACAATCAGCCCCAGCATTTT
CASSTADRGNNQPQHF
>once|TRBJ2-2|TRBD1|TRBV9
TGTGCCAGCAGGGGACAGGGGAACACCGGGGAGCTGTTTTTT
CASRGQGNTGELFF
>NA|TRBJ1-4|NA|TRBV3-1/TRBV3-2
TGTGCCAGCAGCCACGCGGCGGGGGGCGAAAAACTGTTTTTT
CASSHAAGGEKLFF
>NA|TRBJ2-6|NA|TRBV19
TGTGCCAGTAGTATATATTCTCCAGGTGCTGGGGCCAACGTCCTGACTTTC
CASSIYSPGAGANVLTF
>NA|TRBJ1-6|NA|TRBV5-1
TGCGCCAGCAGCTTGGGGCAGGACACCTATAATTCACCCCTCCACTTT
CASSLGQDTYNSPLHF
>NA|TRBJ2-7|TRBD1|TRBV10-3
TGTGCCATCACCGCGACAGGGTCCTACGAGCAGTACTTC
CAITATGSYEQYF
>NA|TRBJ1-6|TRBD1|TRBV25-1
TGTGCCAGCGGACGACAGGGGAGCACCTATAATTCACCCCTCCACTTT
CASGRQGSTYNSPLHF
>NA|TRBJ2-1|TRBD2|TRBV5-1
TGCGCCAGCAGCTTGGCCCTTACTAGCGGGGCAAATGAGCAGTTCTTC
CASSLALTSGANEQFF
>NA|TRBJ2-3|TRBD2|TRBV5-5
TGTGCCAGCCTCGTCGGGACTAGCAGGACAGATACGCAGTATTTT
CASLVGTSRTDTQYF
>many|TRBJ2-2|NA|TRBV7-2
TGTGCCAGCAGCTTAAGCAGGGTAGACACCGGGGAGCTGTTTTTT
CASSLSRVDTGELFF
>NA|TRBJ1-4|TRBD1|TRBV4-3
TGCGCCAGCAGCCAAGGCCGGGACAGGGATGAAAAACTGTTTTTT
CASSQGRDRDEKLFF
>NA|TRBJ1-2|TRBD1|TRBV5-1
TGCGCCAGCAGCCCCGAATTACAGGGGGCACCAGTGGTTGGCTACACCTTC
CASSPELQGAPVVGYTF
>NA|TRBJ1-2|NA|TRBV5-4
TGTGCCAGCAGCTTAACAGGGACCTATGGCTACACCTTC
CASSLTGTYGYTF
>NA|TRBJ2-1|TRBD1|TRBV5-1
TGCGCCAGCAGCTTGGAAGGGACAGGGAACAATGAGCAGTTCTTC
CASSLEGTGNNEQFF
>NA|TRBJ2-3|TRBD2|TRBV5-1
TGCGCCAGCAGCTTGTCTAGCGGTACCACAGATACGCAGTATTTT
CASSLSSGTTDTQYF
>NA|TRBJ2-3|NA|TRBV19
TGTGCCAGTAGTATTGAACACCGTCGAGATACGCAGTATTTT
CASSIEHRRDTQYF
>once|TRBJ1-1|NA|TRBV7-8
TGTGCCAGCAGCCCCCTCACTGAAGCTTTCTTT
CASSPLTEAFF